The 4 T cell receptor beta chains in this list originate from one sample, sequenced in a study of blood T cells in healthy people across ages. Through a sample-barcoded 5' primer and a J-beta primer mix, a second PCR was run for roughly 6 to 12 cycles. TCRdb itself ran the 5' RACE reads through MiXCR, one entry per CDR3 protein. Among about 730,000 distinct CDR3 sequences listed, approximately 39% were seen once. The sample was blood. The source is a woman aged 55-69 years in good health.

The chain has TRBV15 and TRBJ2-7, with D hard to call. With 0 bases removed from V and 2 bases from J, the gap between germline ends came to 5 bases. The CDR3 has 13 amino acids. Germline loops: CDR1 LNHNV, CDR2 YYDKDF (reference sequence). The CDR3 here is CATSRDSTYEQYF. Written as DNA, the CDR3 is TGTGCCACCAGCAGAGATTCAACCTACGAGCAGTACTTC. The whole variable domain, remainder taken from reference TRBV15 and TRBJ2-7, is DAMVIQNPRYQVTQFGKPVTLSCSQTLNHNVMYWYQQKSSQAPKLLFHYYDKDFNNEADTPDNFQSRRPNTSFCFLDIRSPGLGDTAMYLCATSRDSTYEQYFGPGTRLTVT.

This chain uses TRBV7-2 with TRBJ1-4, with unresolved D. V lost 5 bases to trimming and J lost 8 bases, with 9 bases between them. This CDR3 spans 12 amino acids. The germline gives CDR1 SGHTA, CDR2 FQGNSA. The CDR3 loop is CASSPRREKLFF. CDR3 coding DNA: TGTGCCAGCAGCCCCCGGCGGGAAAAACTGTTTTTT.

This clonotype was seen more than once but under ten times. A junction end diverges from the germline sequence, so it may reflect a read error. The chain is built from TRBV5-1 and TRBJ1-2, with no clear D. The CDR3 extends over 14 amino acids. Germline loops: CDR1 SGHRS, CDR2 YFSETQ. The CDR3 is CTSSDREQRYGYTF. The DNA of the CDR3 is TGCACCAGCAGCGACCGGGAACAGCGCTATGGCTACACCTTC.

This chain links TRBV20-1 with TRBJ2-7; 7 bases align to TRBD1. Germline-derived CDR1 and CDR2 are DFQATT and SNEGSKA (reference sequence). V gave up 4 bases and J gave up 5 bases; unmatched junction bases: 8. This CDR3 contains 13 residues. DNA of the CDR3: TGCAGTGCTACCCCGACAGGGTCGGACGAGCAGTACTTC. It is translated as CSATPTGSDEQYF.